The entry below describes one T cell receptor (beta chain). The repertoire was sequenced with immunoSEQ multiplex PCR; TCRdb's copy has only in-frame clones and lacks some. This sample carries 65,000 to 85,000 clones, 90% of them seen once, and the ten largest clones take around 3.1%. This sample stems from a study of cytotoxic CD8 clonotypes in ibrutinib-treated CLL. Across the study: Results showed some 24 partial and 2 complete responses; following median around 73 months, roughly 15 remained remitted, approximately twelve advanced.

Material: PBMCs, obtained after 12 months of ibrutinib treatment. The receptor comes from a human donor with chronic lymphocytic leukemia.

In DNA form, the CDR3 reads TGTGCCAGCAGCTCGAGAGGACTAGCGGGAGCGCAGTTCTTC. Protein product: CASSSRGLAGAQFF. The chain is built from TRBV5-6 and TRBJ2-1; 13 bases are a match to TRBD2. The CDR3 has 14 residues. J was trimmed by 12 bases and V by 3 bases; bases with no gene match: 6. In germline, CDR1 is SGHDT, CDR2 YYEEEE.